These T cell receptor beta chains were read from a single sample in a study of shared clonotypes between healthy human individuals. TCRdb's copy holds only in-frame clones and misses some; the assay was immunoSEQ multiplex PCR. The sample has 1.5 million to 2.5 million clones, roughly 94% seen once. Sequencing used naive CD8+ T cells sorted from blood. The receptor source for this set is a man aged 18-30 years in good health. The conserved cysteine and the conserved F or W are not part of the CDR3 here. A D gene is named only where the DNA matches it firmly.

. | TRBJ1-5 | TRBV30 | AWSPTGNQPQH
. | TRBJ1-1 | TRBV5-6 | ASSPVTNTEAF
TRBD2 | TRBJ2-7 | TRBV27 | ASSFSSGTISYEQY
TRBD1 | TRBJ2-7 | TRBV7-9 | ASSEAGQGSYEQY
. | TRBJ2-7 | TRBV30 | AWRDGVTYEQY
. | TRBJ2-2 | TRBV9 | ASSVYPGTPNTGELF
TRBD1 | TRBJ2-4 | TRBV2 | ASSGTGLGKNIQY
TRBD1 | TRBJ2-7 | TRBV7-8 | ASSLADRGSYEQY
TRBD1 | TRBJ2-1 | TRBV28 | ASSTPGQGTEQF
TRBD2 | TRBJ2-1 | TRBV6-4 | ASSYETTSGCV
. | TRBJ1-6 | TRBV28 | ASSYYRTLGTGNSPLH
TRBD2 | TRBJ2-3 | TRBV6-5 | ASRRLAEGPDTQY
. | TRBJ2-5 | TRBV10-3 | AIKLTGSLQETQY
. | TRBJ2-7 | TRBV18 | ASSPGNYEQY
. | TRBJ1-2 | TRBV10-3 | AISGGRDSYGYT
TRBD1 | TRBJ2-1 | TRBV5-1 | ASSLRPIDRDSYNEQF
. | TRBJ2-2 | TRBV6-1 | ASSEEPALGNTGELF
. | TRBJ1-1 | TRBV27 | ASSFSVNTEAF
. | TRBJ1-5 | TRBV2 | ASSGGGRQPQH
. | TRBJ2-1 | TRBV4-1 | ASSQDRLGHEQF
. | TRBJ2-1 | TRBV5-4 | ASSPDSYGGAAEQF
. | TRBJ2-7 | TRBV2 | ASRADRYEQY
TRBD1 | TRBJ2-5 | TRBV2 | ASSPLTGNQETQY
. | TRBJ1-1 | TRBV6-6 | ASSPRGEGWNTEAF
TRBD2 | TRBJ2-7 | TRBV5-1 | ASSLGLAGGSEQY
. | TRBJ2-1 | TRBV4-2 | ATSGLPYNEQF
TRBD2 | TRBJ2-7 | TRBV29-1 | SGTSGSHEQY
. | TRBJ2-2 | TRBV14 | ASSQLHTGELF
TRBD1 | TRBJ1-4 | TRBV5-1 | ASSMTGLGEKLF
TRBD1 | TRBJ2-1 | TRBV27 | ASSLTGASYNEQF
. | TRBJ2-1 | TRBV10-3 | AITRSEGLSYNEQF
. | TRBJ1-5 | TRBV5-8 | ASSLGPNQPQH
TRBD1 | TRBJ2-1 | TRBV6-5 | ASSSGTDSRNEQF
TRBD1 | TRBJ2-7 | TRBV5-6 | ASSLGTGYAEQY
TRBD1 | TRBJ2-7 | TRBV4-3 | ASSQDWRQGAYYEQY